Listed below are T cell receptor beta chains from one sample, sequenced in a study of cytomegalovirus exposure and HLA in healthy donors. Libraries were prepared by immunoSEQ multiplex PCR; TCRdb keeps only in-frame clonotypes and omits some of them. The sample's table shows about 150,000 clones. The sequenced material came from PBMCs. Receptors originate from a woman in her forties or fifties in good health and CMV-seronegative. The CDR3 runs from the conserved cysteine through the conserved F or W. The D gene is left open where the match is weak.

CASNSPGGTDTQYF,TGTGCCAGCAATTCCCCAGGGGGCACAGATACGCAGTATTTT,-,TRBV28,TRBJ2-3
CSTTDLEDGYTF,TGCAGCACCACGGACTTAGAGGATGGCTACACCTTC,-,TRBV29-1,TRBJ1-2
CAWSVGTGEYEQYF,TGTGCCTGGAGTGTAGGGACAGGGGAATACGAGCAGTACTTC,TRBD1,TRBV30,TRBJ2-7
CASSQGEQYF,TGTGCCAGCAGTCAGGGGGAGCAGTACTTC,-,TRBV11-2,TRBJ2-7
CASSQGLISGNTIYF,TGTGCCAGCAGCCAGGGACTGATCTCTGGAAACACCATATATTTT,-,TRBV7-8,TRBJ1-3
CASSLLAGNYNEQFF,TGTGCCAGCAGCTTACTAGCGGGAAACTACAATGAGCAGTTCTTC,TRBD2,TRBV7-9,TRBJ2-1
CASSLSRTEETQYF,TGTGCCAGCAGCTTGTCCAGGACTGAAGAGACCCAGTACTTC,-,TRBV7-3,TRBJ2-5
CASSFAGLQETQYF,TGTGCCAGCAGCTTCGCAGGGCTCCAAGAGACCCAGTACTTC,-,TRBV13,TRBJ2-5
CASSLQTGVNTEAFF,TGTGCCAGCAGCTTACAGACAGGGGTGAACACTGAAGCTTTCTTT,TRBD1,TRBV11-3,TRBJ1-1
CASRPTRRETQYF,TGTGCCAGCAGACCTACTAGGCGGGAGACCCAGTACTTC,-,TRBV5-6,TRBJ2-5
CASSRDRATNEKLFF,TGTGCCAGTAGCCGAGACAGAGCAACTAATGAAAAACTGTTTTTT,-,TRBV19,TRBJ1-4
CASSPGQDNSPLHF,TGTGCCAGTAGTCCCGGACAGGATAATTCACCCCTCCACTTT,TRBD1,TRBV19,TRBJ1-6
CASSLGQRTGEAFF,TGTGCCAGCAGCCTAGGACAGAGAACAGGTGAAGCTTTCTTT,-,TRBV7-9,TRBJ1-1
CASSSGQGTTEAFF,TGTGCCAGCAGCTCGGGACAGGGGACCACTGAAGCTTTCTTT,TRBD1,TRBV5-8,TRBJ1-1
CASSQAGQGREGYTF,TGTGCCAGCAGCCAGGCGGGACAGGGCCGTGAAGGCTACACCTTC,TRBD1,TRBV4-2,TRBJ1-2
CASSNRTGEAGELFF,TGCGCCAGCAGCAACAGGACAGGGGAAGCCGGGGAGCTGTTTTTT,TRBD1,TRBV5-1,TRBJ2-2
CASSVGHLSNQPQHF,TGTGCCAGCAGCGTTGGACACCTTAGCAATCAGCCCCAGCATTTT,-,TRBV9,TRBJ1-5
CASSSTGTLHF,TGTGCCAGCAGTTCGACAGGGACCCTCCACTTT,TRBD1,TRBV27,TRBJ1-6
CASSNGLAGGPREQYF,TGCGCCAGCAGCAACGGACTAGCGGGGGGGCCGCGAGAGCAGTACTTC,TRBD2,TRBV23-1,TRBJ2-7
CASSNGLALSTDTQYF,TGTGCCAGCAGTAATGGACTAGCGCTAAGCACAGATACGCAGTATTTT,TRBD2,TRBV28,TRBJ2-3